These 12 T cell receptor beta chains came from one sample sequenced in a study of blood T cell repertoires in COVID-19. Here immunoSEQ multiplex PCR was the method, and the copy in TCRdb shows in-frame clones only, minus some. The data contain around 150,000 clones, over 70% of them seen just once; the ten biggest clones take up under 15%. The sample taken for sequencing was PBMCs or T cells enriched from blood (not recorded which). These receptors were collected from an older woman who had recovered from COVID-19.

This rearrangement joins TRBV27 to TRBJ1-6, with TRBD1 as a possible D gene (6 bases). V was clipped by 3 bases and J by 12 bases, with 18 bases between them. Germline-derived CDR1 and CDR2 are MNHEY and SMNVEV (reference sequence). The CDR3 extends over 15 amino acids. CDR3 in DNA: TGTGCCAGCAGTTTCCGACGACAGGTGTTATTACCCCTCCACTTT. Residues: CASSFRRQVLLPLHF.

The chain is built from TRBV5-1 and TRBJ2-3; 13 positions agree with TRBD2. The CDR3 runs to 20 residues. V was clipped by 4 bases and J by 1 base; unmatched bases: 15. Germline lookup yields CDR1 SGHRS and CDR2 YFSETQ. CDR3 sequence (DNA): TGCGCCAGCAGCCGGACCGGGACTAGCGGGGCCCTTTTAGGCACAGATACGCAGTATTTT. Protein sequence: CASSRTGTSGALLGTDTQYF.

The rearrangement uses TRBV7-9 and TRBJ2-4; D is possibly TRBD1 (6 bases). Per germline, CDR1 SEHNR and CDR2 FQNEAQ (reference sequence). The V end was cut by 3 bases, the J end by 2 bases, with 11 bases between. CDR3 length equals 15 residues. In DNA form, the CDR3 reads TGTGCCAGCAGCTTCGTAAGGGGGACCAAAAACATTCAGTACTTC. Amino acids: CASSFVRGTKNIQYF.

Worth noting for this clone: In the same sample, other DNA sequences code for this CDR3. The CDR3: CASSLAGTSGYEQYF. The CDR3 coding sequence is TGTGCCAGCAGCTTAGCCGGGACTAGCGGGTACGAGCAGTACTTC. The rearrangement uses TRBV7-2 and TRBJ2-7; 12 nucleotides agree with TRBD2. The V and J ends lost 0 bases and 4 bases, in that order; junction bases with no gene match: 1. This CDR3 has 15 amino acids. The V gene's germline CDR1 is SGHTA and CDR2 FQGNSA. Together with reference TRBV7-2 and TRBJ2-7, the CDR3 gives the full variable domain: GAGVSQSPSNKVTEKGKDVELRCDPISGHTALYWYRQSLGQGLEFLIYFQGNSAPDKSGLPSDRFSAERTGGSVSTLTIQRTQQEDSAVYLCASSLAGTSGYEQYFGPGTRLTVT.

At least ten counts were recorded for this clone. The chain couples TRBV29-1 to TRBJ2-7; perhaps TRBD1 as D (6 bases). Between the trimmed V and J ends, which lost 7 bases and 2 bases, there was a span of 12 bases. Germline V gene data show CDR1 as SQVTM and CDR2 as ANQGSEA. The CDR3 spans 12 residues. The CDR3 here is CSASGGPYEQYF. CDR3 nucleotides: TGCAGCGCAAGTGGGGGCCCCTACGAGCAGTACTTC.

V and J are TRBV5-5 and TRBJ2-4; D possibly corresponds to TRBD2 (6 bases). CDR3 size: 15 residues. Trimming took off 0 bases at V and 1 base at J, with 8 bases between the two ends. The V gene's germline CDR1 is SGHKS and CDR2 YYEKEE (reference sequence). The CDR3 spells CASSLGGGAKNIQYF. DNA for the CDR3: TGTGCCAGCAGCTTGGGGGGAGGTGCCAAAAACATTCAGTACTTC.

This clone appeared a single time. V usage is TRBV30 and J usage is TRBJ2-3, with D maybe TRBD2 (5 bases). The CDR3 consists of 13 residues. Germline V gene sequence: CDR1 GTSNPN, CDR2 SVGIG (reference sequence). Trimming took off 3 bases at V and 4 bases at J, with 11 bases between the two ends. The CDR3: CAWSVRRADTQYF. The CDR3 DNA sequence: TGTGCCTGGAGCGTGCGGCGGGCAGATACGCAGTATTTT.

The chain uses TRBV9 and TRBJ1-5, with 7 bases that match TRBD1. The CDR3 loop spans 16 amino acids. Germline CDR1 is SGDLS and CDR2 is YYNGEE. With V trimmed by 0 bases and J by 2 bases, 5 bases remained unmatched. CDR3 sequence reads: CASSVGAGGGNQPQHF. For the CDR3, the DNA is TGTGCCAGCAGCGTAGGGGCAGGGGGTGGCAATCAGCCCCAGCATTTT.

V gene TRBV10-3 combines with J gene TRBJ2-1; a possible D gene is TRBD1 (6 bases). Germline assignment: CDR1 ENHRY and CDR2 SYGVKD. The CDR3 is 14 amino acids. V was clipped by 7 bases and J by 3 bases, with 13 bases between them. CDR3 protein: CAIKRDTYYNEQFF. The CDR3 nucleotides are TGTGCCATCAAACGGGACACCTACTACAATGAGCAGTTCTTC.

The rearrangement links TRBV4-2 to TRBJ1-5; a possible D gene is TRBD1 (5 bases). Deletions cut 0 bases from V and 3 bases from J, with 9 bases between. The CDR3 sequence is 15 residues long. Germline V gene lookup returns CDR1 LGHNA and CDR2 YNFKEQ. The CDR3 DNA reads as TGTGCCAGCAGCCAAGATCAGGGACTCAATCAGCCCCAGCATTTT. Its translation: CASSQDQGLNQPQHF.

V is TRBV27 and J is TRBJ1-1, with D perhaps TRBD1 (6 bases). Between the trimmed V and J ends, which lost 2 bases and 0 bases, there was a span of 7 bases. This CDR3 has 14 amino acids. Germline V gives CDR1 MNHEY, CDR2 SMNVEV (reference sequence). The CDR3 nucleotides are TGTGCCAGCAGTTTAACAGGGATGAACACTGAAGCTTTCTTT. Its translation is CASSLTGMNTEAFF.

This clone is a singleton in its sample. The chain joins TRBV18 to TRBJ1-5; TRBD1 might be the D (6 bases). CDR3 length: 15 residues. CDR1 KGHSH and CDR2 LQKENI come from the germline V gene. Trimming removed 4 bases from V and 6 bases from J, with 16 bases in between. The CDR3 coding sequence is TGTGCCAGCTCACTCACTACAGGGCAGGGTCAGCCCCAGCATTTT. Its translation is CASSLTTGQGQPQHF.